A selection of T cell receptor beta chains follows, all from one sample in a study of T cell repertoires in cytomegalovirus infection. TCRdb fed the reads into MiXCR, producing one record per CDR3 protein. This sample has 650,000 to 850,000 distinct CDR3 sequences, with 25% to 35% found just once. These receptors lack a known antigen. Sequencing was performed on cultured CD8+ T cells from PBMCs, taken from culture after CMV antigen stimulation. The receptors here all came from a human donor in good health (CMV status not recorded). Some clones in this sample may be carry-over from other donors' samples. Both conserved end residues are part of each CDR3. A D gene is named only where the DNA matches it firmly. Some rows mark clone size as missing; the rest say once, few, many or name a class of expanded clone.

TRBJ1-1 many - TRBV6-2/TRBV6-3 CASSYGGGLNTEAFF
TRBJ1-6 few - TRBV12-3/TRBV12-4 CASRPPGQVNSPLHF
TRBJ2-1 - TRBD2 TRBV19 CASSIASPSIAGGYNEQFF
TRBJ2-1 many - TRBV27 CASSPGGGYNEQFF
TRBJ2-1 - - TRBV29-1 CSVEGNEQFF
TRBJ1-1 few - TRBV9 CASSVVTGNTEAFF
TRBJ2-7 - TRBD1 TRBV7-9 CASSPGDRTYEQYF
TRBJ1-2 few - TRBV7-9 CASDLGPQYEGYTF
TRBJ1-6 few - TRBV4-1 CASSQEAGIYNSPLHF
TRBJ2-7 - - TRBV10-3 CAISDDRATYEQYF
TRBJ2-3 few - TRBV7-9 CASSPPGAGTDTQYF
TRBJ2-3 many - TRBV11-2 CASSLSRAGLDTQYF
TRBJ2-5 few - TRBV7-8 CASSPVGWQETQYF
TRBJ1-2 - TRBD1 TRBV7-8 CASSAGTGGGWYGYTF
TRBJ2-3 few - TRBV6-5 CASSTGTSTDTQYF
TRBJ2-7 few TRBD2 TRBV2 CASRDPSGVSYEQYF
TRBJ2-5 few TRBD2 TRBV5-1 CASSWPPAGVAKETQYF
TRBJ2-1 once TRBD2 TRBV12-3/TRBV12-4 CASRGLAGGEYNEQFF
TRBJ2-1 few - TRBV7-2 CASSIRDGTYNEQFF
TRBJ2-3 few - TRBV5-1 CASTSSISTDTQYF
TRBJ2-2 - - TRBV7-9 CASTSDSFIGELFF
TRBJ2-1 - - TRBV4-1 CASSQDLTLLNEQFF
TRBJ2-2 few - TRBV28 CASSPPERNTGELFF
TRBJ1-1 few - TRBV6-6 CASQLTEAFF
TRBJ2-1 - TRBD1 TRBV19 CASTESSGTGLNEQFF
TRBJ2-7 many TRBD1 TRBV6-1 CASSFPGQTTIGPYEQYF
TRBJ2-7 - - TRBV6-5 CASTDLDGAGKAYEQYF
TRBJ2-7 many TRBD2 TRBV7-2 CASSTLGGADGTYEQYF
TRBJ1-1 - - TRBV19 CASGRGAEAFF
TRBJ2-1 - - TRBV12-3/TRBV12-4 CASSLANRYNEQFF
TRBJ1-1 few TRBD1 TRBV19 CASGTVATEAFF